Here is one TCR beta chain with its context. Its antigen has not been determined. No per-base quality is available; no much larger clone lies one base away. Genomic DNA was isolated from the sorted cells so that the TCRbeta CDR3 region could be sequenced. The immunoSEQ Assay was used for sequencing of TCRbeta CDR3 regions. TCRdb holds this immuneACCESS table with in-frame rearrangements only. Some clones are missing; in checked studies, unresolved V genes explain under half, and the rest has no known cause. The sample table lists over 65,000 clones, around 80% of them with a count of one. The leading ten clones occupy roughly 5.8% of the sample. Patients with autoimmune disease history or receiving systemic immunosuppression were excluded from the trial. Peripheral blood for TCR sequencing was drawn from every dose cohort at baseline, at cycle 4 day 1 and at cycle 7 day 1. Samples came from an open-label, multicenter, first-in-human phase I dose-escalation trial of ivuxolimab. Adults with locally advanced or metastatic melanoma, renal cell, hepatocellular, or head and neck squamous cell carcinoma were enrolled in the trial. Before TCR sequencing, CD4+ T cells and CD8+ T cells from peripheral blood were sorted into separate populations.

V has 6 bases trimmed and J has 2 bases trimmed; junction bases matching no gene number 7. CDR1 LNHDA and CDR2 SQIVND were looked up in the germline V gene (reference sequence). Inclusive of the bounding cysteine and phenylalanine, the CDR3 is 16 residues long. The entry retains the CDR3 DNA only, 48 bases that are in frame from base 1. This sample was included in a study of OX40 agonist ivuxolimab in advanced cancers. About the study as a whole: Ivuxolimab was an agonistic, fully human IgG2 monoclonal antibody directed against OX40 (CD134), a costimulatory receptor. Intravenous ivuxolimab was administered to patients every 2 weeks at six dose levels: 0.01, 0.1, 0.3, 1.5, 3 and 10 mg/kg. Among the approximately 54 dose-escalation patients, approximately 20 had hepatocellular carcinoma, 15 or so melanoma, 9 renal cell carcinoma and 9 head and neck cancer. In the dose-escalation cohort, approximately 82% of patients were male, and the mean age was approximately 55 years, with a range of 23 to 79. Prior anti-PD-1, anti-PD-L1 or anti-CTLA-4 therapy was permitted, and checkpoint inhibitors had been received by around 39% of dose-escalation patients. Partial responses were achieved by three dose-escalation patients, of whom one had hepatocellular carcinoma and two had cutaneous melanoma. The point of sequencing TCRbeta in the periphery was to test whether ivuxolimab changed TCR sequence diversity and drove clonal T-cell expansion. The monotherapy dose-escalation portion (N of about 57 patients) of the phase I ivuxolimab trial is reported in the paper. What the work shows at the level of the full study, not this receptor alone: After ivuxolimab, CD8+ T cells had more expanded clones than CD4+ T cells on average. Which antigens the clonally expanded peripheral T cells were specific for was not determined. Low levels of normalized T-cell clonal expansion were also seen in some patients who did not respond. In partial responders in the 0.1-3.0 mg/kg groups, normalized peripheral clonal expansion was found to be among the lowest, especially among CD8+ T cells. At doses of 0.1 to 3.0 mg/kg, clonal expansion of both CD4+ and CD8+ blood T cells was observed from baseline to week 6.

This specimen consisted of CD4+ or CD8+ T cells sorted from blood, obtained in a trial of the OX40 agonist ivuxolimab. This sequence originates from an adult with an advanced solid tumor such as melanoma, head and neck, liver or kidney cancer. The sequence joins TRBV19 to TRBJ2-1, and 10 bases in between align with TRBD2. The sequenced DNA: TGTGCCAGTAGACCTCCCGGGACTAGCGCCTACAATGAGCAGTTCTTC. This translates into CASRPPGTSAYNEQFF. The CDR3, completed at both ends by the reference TRBV19 and TRBJ2-1 genes, gives the full variable domain DGGITQSPKYLFRKEGQNVTLSCEQNLNHDAMYWYRQDPGQGLRLIYYSQIVNDFQKGDIAEGYSVSREKKESFPLTVTSAQKNPTAFYLCASRPPGTSAYNEQFFGPGTRLTVL.